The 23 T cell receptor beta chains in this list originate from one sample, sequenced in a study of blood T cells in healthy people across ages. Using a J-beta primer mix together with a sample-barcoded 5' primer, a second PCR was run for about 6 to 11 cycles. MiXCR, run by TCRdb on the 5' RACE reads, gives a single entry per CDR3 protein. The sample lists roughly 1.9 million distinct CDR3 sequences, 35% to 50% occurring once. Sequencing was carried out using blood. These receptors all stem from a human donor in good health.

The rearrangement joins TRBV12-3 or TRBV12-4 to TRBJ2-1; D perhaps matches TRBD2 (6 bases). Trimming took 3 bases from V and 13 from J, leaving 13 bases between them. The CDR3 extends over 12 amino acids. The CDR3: CASSLMSSEQFF. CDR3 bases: TGTGCCAGCAGTTTGATGTCTAGCGAACAGTTCTTC.

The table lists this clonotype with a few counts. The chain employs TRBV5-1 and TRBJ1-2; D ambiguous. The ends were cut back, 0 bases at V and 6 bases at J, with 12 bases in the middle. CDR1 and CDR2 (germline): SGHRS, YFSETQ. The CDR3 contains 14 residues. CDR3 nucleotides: TGCGCCAGCAGCTTGGTCTACGGATCCGATGGCTACACCTTC. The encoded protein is CASSLVYGSDGYTF.

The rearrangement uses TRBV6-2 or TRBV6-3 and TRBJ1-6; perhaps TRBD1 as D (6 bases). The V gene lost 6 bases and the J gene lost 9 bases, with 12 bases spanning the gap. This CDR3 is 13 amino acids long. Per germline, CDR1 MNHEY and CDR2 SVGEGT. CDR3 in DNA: TGTGCCAGCAGCCCTCAGGGGATTTCACCCCTCCACTTT. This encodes CASSPQGISPLHF.

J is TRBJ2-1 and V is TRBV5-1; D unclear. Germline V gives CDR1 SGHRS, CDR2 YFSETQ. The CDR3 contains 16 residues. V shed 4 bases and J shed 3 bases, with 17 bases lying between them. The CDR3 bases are TGCGCCAGCAGCCGTTTGGCAGGACCCCTCTACAATGAGCAGTTCTTC. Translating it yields CASSRLAGPLYNEQFF. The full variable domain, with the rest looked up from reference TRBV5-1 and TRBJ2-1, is KAGVTQTPRYLIKTRGQQVTLSCSPISGHRSVSWYQQTPGQGLQFLFEYFSETQRNKGNFPGRFSGRQFSNSRSEMNVSTLELGDSALYLCASSRLAGPLYNEQFFGPGTRLTVL.

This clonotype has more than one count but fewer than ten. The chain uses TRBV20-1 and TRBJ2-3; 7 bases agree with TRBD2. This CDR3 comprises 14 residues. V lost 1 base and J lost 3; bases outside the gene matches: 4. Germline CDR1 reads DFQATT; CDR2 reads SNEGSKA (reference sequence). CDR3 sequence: CSARGLAVTDTQYF. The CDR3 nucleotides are TGCAGTGCTAGAGGCCTAGCGGTTACAGATACGCAGTATTTT.

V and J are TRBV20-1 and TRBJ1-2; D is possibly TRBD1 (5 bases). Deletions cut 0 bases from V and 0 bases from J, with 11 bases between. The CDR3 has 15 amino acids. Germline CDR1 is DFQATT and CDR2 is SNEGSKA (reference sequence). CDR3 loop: CSARDTGEANYGYTF. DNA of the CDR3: TGCAGTGCTAGAGATACAGGCGAAGCTAACTATGGCTACACCTTC.

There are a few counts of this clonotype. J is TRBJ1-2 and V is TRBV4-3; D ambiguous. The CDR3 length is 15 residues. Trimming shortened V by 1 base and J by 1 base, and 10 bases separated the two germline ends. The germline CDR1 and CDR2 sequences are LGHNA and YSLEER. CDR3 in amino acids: CASSQGTSFNYGYTF. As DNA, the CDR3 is TGCGCCAGCAGCCAAGGAACCAGCTTTAACTATGGCTACACCTTC.

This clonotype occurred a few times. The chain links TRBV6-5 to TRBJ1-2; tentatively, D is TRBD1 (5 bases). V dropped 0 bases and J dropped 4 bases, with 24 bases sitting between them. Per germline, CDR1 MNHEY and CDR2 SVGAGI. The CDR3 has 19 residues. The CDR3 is CASSYSYYPGTGASYGYTF. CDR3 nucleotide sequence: TGTGCCAGCAGTTACTCGTATTATCCGGGTACAGGAGCTTCCTATGGCTACACCTTC.

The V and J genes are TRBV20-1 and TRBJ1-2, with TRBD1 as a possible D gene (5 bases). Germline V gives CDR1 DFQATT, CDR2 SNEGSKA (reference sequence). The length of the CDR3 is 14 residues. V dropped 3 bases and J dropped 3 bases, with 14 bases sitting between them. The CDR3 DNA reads TGCAGTGCTAGGGGGACGGGGGTGGACTATGGCTACACCTTC. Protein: CSARGTGVDYGYTF.

In DNA, the CDR3 is TGTGCCAGCAGTTACTCGAGTAAGGGACTAGCGTACCGTTACGAGCAGTACTTC. Encoded protein: CASSYSSKGLAYRYEQYF. V is TRBV6-2 or TRBV6-3 and J is TRBJ2-5, with 10 positions matching TRBD2. The end of the DNA fits TRBJ2-7 better, so the J call may be wrong. In germline, CDR1 is MNHEY, CDR2 SVGEGT. This CDR3 spans 18 amino acids.

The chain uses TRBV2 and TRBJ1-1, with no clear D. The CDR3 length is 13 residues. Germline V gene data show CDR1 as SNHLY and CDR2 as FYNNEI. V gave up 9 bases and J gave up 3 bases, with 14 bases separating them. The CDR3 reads CASSPSWDTEAFF. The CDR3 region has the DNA TGTGCCAGTTCTCCCTCATGGGACACTGAAGCTTTCTTT.

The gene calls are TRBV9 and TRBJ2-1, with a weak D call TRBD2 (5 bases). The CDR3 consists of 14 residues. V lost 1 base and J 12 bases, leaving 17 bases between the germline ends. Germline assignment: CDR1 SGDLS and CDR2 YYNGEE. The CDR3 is CASSVISASQGQFF. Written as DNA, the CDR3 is TGTGCCAGCAGCGTAATTAGCGCGAGCCAAGGGCAGTTCTTC.

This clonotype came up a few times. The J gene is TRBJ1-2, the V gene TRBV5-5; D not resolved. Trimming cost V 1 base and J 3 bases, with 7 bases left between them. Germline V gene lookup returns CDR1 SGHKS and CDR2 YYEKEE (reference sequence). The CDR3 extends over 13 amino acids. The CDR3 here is CASSLSGHYGYTF. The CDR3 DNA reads TGTGCCAGCAGCTTGAGCGGGCACTATGGCTACACCTTC. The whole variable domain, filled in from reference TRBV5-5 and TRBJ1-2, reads DAGVTQSPTHLIKTRGQQVTLRCSPISGHKSVSWYQQVLGQGPQFIFQYYEKEERGRGNFPDRFSARQFPNYSSELNVNALLLGDSALYLCASSLSGHYGYTFGSGTRLTVV.

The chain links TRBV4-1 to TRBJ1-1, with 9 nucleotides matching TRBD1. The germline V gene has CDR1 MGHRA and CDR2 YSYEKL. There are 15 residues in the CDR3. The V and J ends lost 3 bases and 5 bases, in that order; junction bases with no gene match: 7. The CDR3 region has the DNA TGCGCCAGCAGCCACCAGGGACAGGGTCGTACTGAAGCTTTCTTT. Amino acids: CASSHQGQGRTEAFF.

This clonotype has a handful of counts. The CDR3 DNA reads TGCAGCGTTTCCCGGGACAGAGACAATGAGCAGTTCTTC. Translation: CSVSRDRDNEQFF. V is TRBV29-1 and J is TRBJ2-1; 7 bases align to TRBD1. The J segment lost 5 bases and the V segment lost 5 bases, leaving 6 bases of the junction unmatched. The CDR3 length is 13 residues. Germline assignment: CDR1 SQVTM and CDR2 ANQGSEA.

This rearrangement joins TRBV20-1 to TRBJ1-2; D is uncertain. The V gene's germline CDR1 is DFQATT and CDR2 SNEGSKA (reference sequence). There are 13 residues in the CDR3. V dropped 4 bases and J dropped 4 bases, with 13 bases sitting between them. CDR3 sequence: CSATLGSGYGYTF. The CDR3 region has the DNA TGCAGTGCTACCCTAGGGAGTGGCTATGGCTACACCTTC.

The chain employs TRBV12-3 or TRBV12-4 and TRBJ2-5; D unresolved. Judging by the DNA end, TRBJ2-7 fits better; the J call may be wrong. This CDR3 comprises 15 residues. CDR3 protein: CASSPGPQRPYEQYF. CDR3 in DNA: TGTGCCAGCAGTCCAGGACCCCAGAGACCCTACGAGCAGTACTTC.

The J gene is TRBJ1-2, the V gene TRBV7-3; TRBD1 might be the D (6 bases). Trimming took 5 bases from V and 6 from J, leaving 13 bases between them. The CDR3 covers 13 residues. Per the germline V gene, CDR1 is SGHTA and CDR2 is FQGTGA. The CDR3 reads CASSPGTSHGYTF. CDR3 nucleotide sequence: TGTGCCAGCAGCCCAGGGACAAGCCATGGCTACACCTTC. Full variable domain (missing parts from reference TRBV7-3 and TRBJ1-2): GAGVSQTPSNKVTEKGKYVELRCDPISGHTALYWYRQSLGQGPEFLIYFQGTGAADDSGLPNDRFFAVRPEGSVSTLKIQRTERGDSAVYLCASSPGTSHGYTFGSGTRLTVV.

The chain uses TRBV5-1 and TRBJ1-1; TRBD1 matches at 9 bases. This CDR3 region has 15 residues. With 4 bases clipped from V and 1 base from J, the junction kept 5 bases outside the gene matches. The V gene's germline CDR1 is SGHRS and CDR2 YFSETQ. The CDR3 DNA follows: TGCGCCAGCAGCCAACAGGGGGCCCAGAACACTGAAGCTTTCTTT. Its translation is CASSQQGAQNTEAFF.

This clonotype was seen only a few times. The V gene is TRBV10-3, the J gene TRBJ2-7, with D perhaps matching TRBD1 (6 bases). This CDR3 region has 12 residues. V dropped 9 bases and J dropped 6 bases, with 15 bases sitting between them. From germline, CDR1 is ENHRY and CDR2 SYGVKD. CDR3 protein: CAIGQGPPEQYF. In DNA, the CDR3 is TGTGCCATTGGCCAGGGGCCACCCGAGCAGTACTTC.

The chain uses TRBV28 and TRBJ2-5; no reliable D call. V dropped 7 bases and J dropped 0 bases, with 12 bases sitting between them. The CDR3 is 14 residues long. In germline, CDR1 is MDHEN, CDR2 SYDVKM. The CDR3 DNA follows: TGTGCCAGCAAGGGCGGTGTGTACCAAGAGACCCAGTACTTC. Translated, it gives CASKGGVYQETQYF.

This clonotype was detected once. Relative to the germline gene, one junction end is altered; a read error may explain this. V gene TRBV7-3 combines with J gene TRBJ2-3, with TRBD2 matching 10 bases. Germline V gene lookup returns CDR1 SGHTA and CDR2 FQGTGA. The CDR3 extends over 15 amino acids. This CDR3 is CAGSSERGGLDTQYF. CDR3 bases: TGTGCCGGCAGCAGCGAGCGGGGGGGTCTAGATACGCAGTATTTT.

This chain's CDR3 is CSVPRGRRTLYGYTF. CDR3 coding DNA: TGCAGTGTTCCACGGGGACGCCGGACTCTCTATGGCTACACCTTC. The V and J genes are TRBV20-1 and TRBJ1-2, with D tentatively TRBD1 (5 bases). The CDR3 is 15 residues long. V gave up 7 bases and J gave up 4 bases, with 22 bases separating them. Germline values: CDR1 DFQATT, CDR2 SNEGSKA (reference sequence).